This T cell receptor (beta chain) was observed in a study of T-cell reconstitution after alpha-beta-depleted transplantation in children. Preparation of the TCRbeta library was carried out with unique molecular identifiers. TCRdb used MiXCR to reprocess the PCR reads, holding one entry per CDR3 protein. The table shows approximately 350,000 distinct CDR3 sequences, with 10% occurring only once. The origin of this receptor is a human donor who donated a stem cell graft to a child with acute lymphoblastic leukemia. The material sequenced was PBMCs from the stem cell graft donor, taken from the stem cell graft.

The CDR3 here is CASSWSRRPGETQYF. The DNA of the CDR3 is TGTGCCAGTAGTTGGTCCCGCCGTCCTGGGGAGACCCAGTACTTC. This chain uses TRBV19 with TRBJ2-5, with D hard to call. The CDR3 sequence is 15 residues long. Germline loops: CDR1 LNHDA, CDR2 SQIVND (reference sequence). V lost 5 bases, J lost 5 bases, and 18 bases lay in between.